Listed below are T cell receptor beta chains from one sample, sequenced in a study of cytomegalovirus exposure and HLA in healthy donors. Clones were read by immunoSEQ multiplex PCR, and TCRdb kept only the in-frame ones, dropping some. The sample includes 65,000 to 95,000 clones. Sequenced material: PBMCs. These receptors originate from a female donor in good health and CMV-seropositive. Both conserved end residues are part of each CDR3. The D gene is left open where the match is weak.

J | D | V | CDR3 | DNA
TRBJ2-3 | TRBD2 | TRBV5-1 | CASSPGGANPDTQYF | TGCGCCAGCAGCCCCGGGGGGGCCAATCCAGATACGCAGTATTTT
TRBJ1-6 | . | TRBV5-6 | CASKREGNSPLHF | TGTGCCAGCAAAAGGGAGGGGAATTCACCCCTCCACTTT
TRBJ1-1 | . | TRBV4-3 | CASSPGLPMNTEAFF | TGCGCCAGCAGCCCCGGGTTGCCAATGAACACTGAAGCTTTCTTT
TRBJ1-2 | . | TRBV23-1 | CASSQYERIYGYTF | TGCGCCAGCAGTCAATATGAGCGGATATATGGCTACACCTTC
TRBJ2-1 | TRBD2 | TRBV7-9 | CASSSDGLASYNEQFF | TGTGCCAGCAGCTCAGACGGACTAGCGTCCTACAATGAGCAGTTCTTC
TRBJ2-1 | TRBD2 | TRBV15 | CATSRDEWSGGYNEQFF | TGTGCCACCAGCAGAGATGAATGGAGCGGGGGTTACAATGAGCAGTTCTTC
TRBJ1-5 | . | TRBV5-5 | CASSLSQGYQPQHF | TGTGCCAGCAGCTTGAGCCAGGGATATCAGCCCCAGCATTTT
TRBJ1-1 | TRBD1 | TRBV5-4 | CASSFLTGQGGEAFF | TGTGCCAGCAGCTTTCTTACAGGACAGGGGGGTGAAGCTTTCTTT
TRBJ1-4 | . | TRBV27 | CASSFTGANEKLFF | TGTGCCAGCAGTTTTACCGGAGCTAATGAAAAACTGTTTTTT
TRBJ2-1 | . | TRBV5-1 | CASSLEGRVMGEQFF | TGCGCCAGCAGCTTGGAGGGCAGGGTGATGGGTGAGCAGTTCTTC
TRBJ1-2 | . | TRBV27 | CASSEDGTPDGGYTF | TGTGCCAGCAGTGAAGACGGGACACCGGATGGGGGCTACACCTTC
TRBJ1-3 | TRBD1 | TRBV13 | CASSLQGRTDRAGNTIYF | TGTGCCAGCAGCTTACAAGGGAGGACCGACAGGGCTGGAAACACCATATATTTT
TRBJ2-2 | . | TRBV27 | CASSLTVNTGELFF | TGTGCCAGCAGTTTGACAGTGAACACCGGGGAGCTGTTTTTT
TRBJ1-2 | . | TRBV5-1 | CASSLGYDSNYGYTF | TGCGCCAGCAGCTTGGGTTACGACAGTAACTATGGCTACACCTTC
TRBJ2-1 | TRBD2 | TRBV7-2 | CASSFGRVGSAEQFF | TGTGCCAGCAGCTTCGGGAGGGTTGGTTCGGCTGAGCAGTTCTTC
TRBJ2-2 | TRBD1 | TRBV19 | CASEGASNTGELFF | TGTGCCAGTGAGGGGGCGTCGAACACCGGGGAGCTGTTTTTT
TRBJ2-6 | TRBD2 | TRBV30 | CAWDGGGSGANVLTF | TGTGCCTGGGACGGGGGGGGCTCTGGGGCCAACGTCCTGACTTTC
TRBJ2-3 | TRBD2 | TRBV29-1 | CSVYPTSGSITDTQYF | TGCAGCGTTTACCCTACTAGCGGGAGTATCACAGATACGCAGTATTTT
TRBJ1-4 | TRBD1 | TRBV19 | CASAPRDRGEKLFF | TGTGCCAGTGCGCCGAGAGACAGGGGTGAAAAACTGTTTTTT
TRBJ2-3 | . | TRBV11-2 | CASSPAGSRTDTQYF | TGTGCCAGCAGCCCCGCCGGGAGTCGTACAGATACGCAGTATTTT
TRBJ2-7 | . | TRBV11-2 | CASSLDRGPYEQYF | TGTGCCAGCAGCTTAGACAGGGGTCCCTACGAGCAGTACTTC
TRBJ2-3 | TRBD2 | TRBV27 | CASSPGSGLAGLGHAQYF | TGTGCCAGCAGTCCAGGGTCAGGACTAGCGGGGCTCGGTCATGCGCAGTATTTT
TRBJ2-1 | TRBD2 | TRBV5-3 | CARSHIAGGPYNEQFF | TGTGCCAGAAGCCACATAGCGGGAGGTCCCTACAATGAGCAGTTCTTC
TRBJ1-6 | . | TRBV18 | CASSITGSPLHF | TGTGCCAGCTCTATAACAGGGTCACCCCTCCACTTT
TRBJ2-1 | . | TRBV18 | CASSPPKRSSYNEQFF | TGTGCCAGCTCACCCCCCAAGCGGAGCTCCTACAATGAGCAGTTCTTC
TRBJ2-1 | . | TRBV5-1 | CASSPSRAGDEQFF | TGCGCCAGCAGCCCCTCCCGGGCAGGGGATGAGCAGTTCTTC
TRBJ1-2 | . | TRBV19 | CASSPDSRYGYTF | TGTGCCAGTTCCCCGGACAGTCGCTATGGCTACACCTTC
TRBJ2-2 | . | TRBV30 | CAWRVRGAGELFF | TGTGCCTGGAGGGTACGCGGGGCGGGGGAGCTGTTTTTT
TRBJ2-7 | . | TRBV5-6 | CASSLGGSSYEQYF | TGTGCCAGCAGCTTGGGCGGGTCCTCCTACGAGCAGTACTTC
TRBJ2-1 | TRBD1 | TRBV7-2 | CAGSLGTGGRQFF | TGTGCCGGCAGCTTAGGGACAGGGGGCCGACAGTTCTTC
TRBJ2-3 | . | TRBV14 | CASSQDRFPADTQYF | TGTGCCAGCAGCCAAGATAGATTCCCGGCAGATACGCAGTATTTT
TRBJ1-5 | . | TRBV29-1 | CSVNTGDNQPQHF | TGCAGCGTAAACACAGGTGACAATCAGCCCCAGCATTTT
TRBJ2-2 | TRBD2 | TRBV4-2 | CASSVAGGPITGELFF | TGTGCCAGCAGCGTAGCGGGAGGGCCAATCACCGGGGAGCTGTTTTTT
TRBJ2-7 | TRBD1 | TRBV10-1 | CASSESTGGPYEQYF | TGCGCCAGCAGTGAGTCGACAGGGGGCCCCTACGAGCAGTACTTC
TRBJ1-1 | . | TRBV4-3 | CASSQANRETTEAFF | TGCGCCAGCAGCCAAGCCAACAGGGAAACCACTGAAGCTTTCTTT
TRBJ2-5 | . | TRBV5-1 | CASSLGRAQETQYF | TGCGCCAGCAGCTTGGGGCGGGCTCAAGAGACCCAGTACTTC
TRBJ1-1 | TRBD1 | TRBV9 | CASSALQGALTEAFF | TGTGCCAGCAGCGCATTACAGGGGGCCCTCACTGAAGCTTTCTTT
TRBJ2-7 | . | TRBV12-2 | CASRARHRDRGAEQYF | TGTGCAAGTCGGGCCAGACACCGGGACAGGGGGGCCGAGCAGTACTTC
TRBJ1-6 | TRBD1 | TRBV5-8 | CASSFRDRGDSPLHF | TGTGCCAGCAGCTTCCGGGACAGGGGTGATTCACCCCTCCACTTT
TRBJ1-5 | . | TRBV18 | CASSRGGDQPQHF | TGTGCCAGCTCGCGGGGTGGCGATCAGCCCCAGCATTTT
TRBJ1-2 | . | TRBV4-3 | CASSQERGRFYGYTF | TGCGCCAGCAGCCAAGAGCGGGGCAGATTCTATGGCTACACCTTC
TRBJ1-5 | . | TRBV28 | CASRPGQSRQPQHF | TGTGCCAGCAGGCCAGGACAGTCTAGGCAGCCCCAGCATTTT
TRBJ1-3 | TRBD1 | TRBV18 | CASSPDRDRGSGNTIYF | TGTGCCAGCTCACCGGACCGGGACAGGGGATCTGGAAACACCATATATTTT
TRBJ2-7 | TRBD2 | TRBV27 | CASSLSGVAGASYEQYF | TGTGCCAGCAGTTTATCGGGGGTAGCGGGAGCTTCCTACGAGCAGTACTTC
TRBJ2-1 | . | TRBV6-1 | CASSGGQSSYNEQFF | TGTGCCAGCAGTGGAGGGCAAAGCTCCTACAATGAGCAGTTCTTC
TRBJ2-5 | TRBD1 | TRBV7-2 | CASSSTGGKAETQYF | TGTGCCAGCAGCTCGACAGGGGGCAAAGCAGAGACCCAGTACTTC
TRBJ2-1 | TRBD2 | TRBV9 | CASSARGTSVYNEQFF | TGTGCCAGCAGCGCTCGGGGGACTAGCGTCTACAATGAGCAGTTCTTC
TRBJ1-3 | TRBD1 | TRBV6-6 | CASRRTGTGSGNTIYF | TGTGCCAGCAGACGGACAGGTACAGGCTCTGGAAACACCATATATTTT